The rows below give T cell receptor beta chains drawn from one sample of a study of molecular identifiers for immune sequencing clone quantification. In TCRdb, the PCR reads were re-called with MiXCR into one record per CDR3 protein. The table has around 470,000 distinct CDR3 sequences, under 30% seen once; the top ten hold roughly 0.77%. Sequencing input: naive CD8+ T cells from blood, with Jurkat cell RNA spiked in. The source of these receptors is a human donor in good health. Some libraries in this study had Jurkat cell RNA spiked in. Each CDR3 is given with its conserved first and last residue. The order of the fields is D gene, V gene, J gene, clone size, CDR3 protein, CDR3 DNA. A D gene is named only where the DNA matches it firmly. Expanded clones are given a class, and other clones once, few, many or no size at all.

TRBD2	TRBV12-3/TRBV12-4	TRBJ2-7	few	CASRRLGTSGSDEQYF	TGTGCCAGCAGGAGACTAGGGACTAGCGGGAGTGACGAGCAGTACTTC
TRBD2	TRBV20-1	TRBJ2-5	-	CSTPDGAGGRETQYF	TGCAGTACTCCTGACGGAGCGGGGGGGCGAGAGACCCAGTACTTC
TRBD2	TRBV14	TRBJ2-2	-	CASSQDDRLAGGTGELFF	TGTGCCAGCAGCCAAGATGATAGGCTAGCGGGAGGAACCGGGGAGCTGTTTTTT
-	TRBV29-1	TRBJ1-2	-	CSAKGGFDYGYTF	TGCAGCGCTAAAGGGGGATTCGACTATGGCTACACCTTC
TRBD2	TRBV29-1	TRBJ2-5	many	CSVDQPTSGRSLETQYF	TGCAGCGTTGACCAGCCAACTAGCGGGAGGTCTCTGGAGACCCAGTACTTC
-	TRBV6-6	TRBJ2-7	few	CASSYRSSYEQYF	TGTGCCAGCAGTTACCGGAGCTCCTACGAGCAGTACTTC
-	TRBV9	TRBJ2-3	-	CASSERVDTQYF	TGTGCCAGCAGCGAACGGGTGGATACGCAGTATTTT
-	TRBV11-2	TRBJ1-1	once	CASSPAGLLNTEAFF	TGTGCCAGCAGCCCAGCCGGTCTACTGAACACTGAAGCTTTCTTT
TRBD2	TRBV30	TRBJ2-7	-	CAWMGLPPVTSERAPYEQYF	TGTGCCTGGATGGGATTACCCCCTGTGACTAGCGAGAGGGCACCCTACGAGCAGTACTTC
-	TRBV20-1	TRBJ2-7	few	CSARDARDLEYEQYF	TGCAGTGCTAGAGATGCCCGGGACTTAGAGTACGAGCAGTACTTC
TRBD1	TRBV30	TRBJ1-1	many	CAWTTGGTEAFF	TGTGCCTGGACTACAGGGGGAACTGAAGCTTTCTTT
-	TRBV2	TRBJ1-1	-	CASSLGGPTEAYF	TGTGCCAGCAGCCTCGGAGGGCCCACTGAAGCTTACTTT
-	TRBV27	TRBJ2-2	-	CASRGGLANTGELFF	TGTGCCAGCAGGGGGGGCCTAGCGAACACCGGGGAGCTGTTTTTT
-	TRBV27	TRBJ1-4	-	CASSSTGLLNEKLFF	TGTGCCAGCAGTTCGACGGGACTGCTTAATGAAAAACTGTTTTTT
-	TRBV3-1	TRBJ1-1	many	CASSQDLTFGAFF	TGTGCCAGCAGCCAAGATCTTACCTTTGGGGCTTTCTTT
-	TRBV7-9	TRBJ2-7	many	CASSSEGEQYF	TGTGCCAGCAGCTCCGAGGGCGAGCAGTACTTC
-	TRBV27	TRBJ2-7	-	CASSPGWGTTGEQYF	TGTGCCAGCAGTCCAGGATGGGGAACAACGGGCGAGCAGTACTTC
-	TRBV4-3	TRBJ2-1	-	CASSQESRGAVSYNEQFF	TGCGCCAGCAGCCAAGAATCTCGGGGAGCGGTCTCCTACAATGAGCAGTTCTTC
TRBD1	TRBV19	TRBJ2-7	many	CASSIYPRDRQYF	TGTGCCAGTAGTATTTATCCTCGGGACAGGCAGTACTTC
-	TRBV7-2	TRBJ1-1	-	CASSSADSYTEAFF	TGTGCCAGCAGCTCAGCGGACAGTTACACTGAAGCTTTCTTT
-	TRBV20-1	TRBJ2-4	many	CSARDPPDIQYF	TGCAGTGCTAGAGATCCTCCCGACATTCAGTACTTC
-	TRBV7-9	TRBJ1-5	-	CASSAGTPNQPQHF	TGTGCCAGCAGCGCCGGGACCCCGAATCAGCCCCAGCATTTT
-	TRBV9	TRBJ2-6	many	CASSVGASSGANVLTF	TGTGCCAGCAGCGTAGGCGCGAGCTCTGGGGCCAACGTCCTGACTTTC
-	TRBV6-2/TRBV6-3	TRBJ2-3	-	CASSPDIVSSPQADTQYF	TGTGCCAGCAGCCCAGATATCGTATCTTCCCCCCAGGCAGATACGCAGTATTTT
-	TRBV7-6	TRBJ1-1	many	CASSLKRGTEAFF	TGTGCCAGCAGCCTAAAAAGGGGTACTGAAGCTTTCTTT
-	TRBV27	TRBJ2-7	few	CASSFTANSYEQYF	TGTGCCAGCAGTTTCACAGCAAACTCCTACGAGCAGTACTTC
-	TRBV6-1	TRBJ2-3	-	CASSEWSRSSTDTQYF	TGTGCCAGCAGTGAATGGTCACGTTCTAGCACAGATACGCAGTATTTT
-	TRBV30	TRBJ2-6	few	CAWSWGPGVGANVLTF	TGTGCCTGGAGTTGGGGACCAGGGGTGGGGGCCAACGTCCTGACTTTC